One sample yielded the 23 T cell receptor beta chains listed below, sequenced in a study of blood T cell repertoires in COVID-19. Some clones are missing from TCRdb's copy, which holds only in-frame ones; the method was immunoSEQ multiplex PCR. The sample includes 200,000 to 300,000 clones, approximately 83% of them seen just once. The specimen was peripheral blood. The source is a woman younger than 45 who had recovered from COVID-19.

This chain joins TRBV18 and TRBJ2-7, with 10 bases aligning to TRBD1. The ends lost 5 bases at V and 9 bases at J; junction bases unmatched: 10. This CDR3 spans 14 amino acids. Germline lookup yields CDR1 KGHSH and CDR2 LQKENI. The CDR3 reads CASSVSGTGDVQYF. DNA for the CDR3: TGTGCCAGCTCAGTGTCCGGGACAGGGGATGTGCAGTACTTC.

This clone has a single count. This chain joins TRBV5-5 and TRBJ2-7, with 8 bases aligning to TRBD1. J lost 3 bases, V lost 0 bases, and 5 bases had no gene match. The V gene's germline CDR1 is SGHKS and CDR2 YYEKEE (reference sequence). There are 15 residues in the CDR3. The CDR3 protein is CASSLGAGGHYEQYF. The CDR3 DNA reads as TGTGCCAGCAGCTTGGGTGCAGGGGGCCACTACGAGCAGTACTTC.

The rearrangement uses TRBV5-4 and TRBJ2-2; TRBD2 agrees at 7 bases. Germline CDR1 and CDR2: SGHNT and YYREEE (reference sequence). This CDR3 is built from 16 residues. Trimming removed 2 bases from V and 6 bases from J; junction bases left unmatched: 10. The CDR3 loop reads CASSFLGLKGPGELFF. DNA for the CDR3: TGTGCCAGCAGCTTCCTGGGACTAAAAGGGCCCGGGGAGCTGTTTTTT.

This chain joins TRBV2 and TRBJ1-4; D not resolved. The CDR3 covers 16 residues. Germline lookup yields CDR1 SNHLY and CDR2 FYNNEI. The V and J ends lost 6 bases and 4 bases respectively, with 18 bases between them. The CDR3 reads CASRRRTGSLNEKLFF. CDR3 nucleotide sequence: TGTGCCAGCAGAAGACGGACGGGGAGCCTTAATGAAAAACTGTTTTTT.

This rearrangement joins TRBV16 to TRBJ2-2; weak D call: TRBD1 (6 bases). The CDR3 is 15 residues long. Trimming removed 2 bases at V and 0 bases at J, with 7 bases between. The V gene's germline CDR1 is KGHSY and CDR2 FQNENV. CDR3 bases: TGTGCCAGCAGCCAAAACAGGGCGAACACCGGGGAGCTGTTTTTT. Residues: CASSQNRANTGELFF.

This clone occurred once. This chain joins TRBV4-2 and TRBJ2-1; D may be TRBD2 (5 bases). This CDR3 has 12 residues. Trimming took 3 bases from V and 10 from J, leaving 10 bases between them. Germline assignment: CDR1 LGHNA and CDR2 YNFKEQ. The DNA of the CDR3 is TGTGCCAGCAGCCACCGACTATCCGAGCAGTTCTTC. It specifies CASSHRLSEQFF.

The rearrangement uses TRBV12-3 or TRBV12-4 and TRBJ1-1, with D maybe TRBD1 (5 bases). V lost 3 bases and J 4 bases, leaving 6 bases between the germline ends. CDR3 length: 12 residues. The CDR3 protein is CASSFGGTEAFF. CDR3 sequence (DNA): TGTGCCAGCAGTTTCGGGGGCACTGAAGCTTTCTTT.

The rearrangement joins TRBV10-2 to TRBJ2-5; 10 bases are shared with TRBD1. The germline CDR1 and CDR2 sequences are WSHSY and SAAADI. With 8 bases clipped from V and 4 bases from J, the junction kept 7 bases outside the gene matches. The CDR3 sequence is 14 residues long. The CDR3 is CASSRDRGRETQYF. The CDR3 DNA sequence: TGCGCCAGCTCTCGGGACAGGGGCAGAGAGACCCAGTACTTC.

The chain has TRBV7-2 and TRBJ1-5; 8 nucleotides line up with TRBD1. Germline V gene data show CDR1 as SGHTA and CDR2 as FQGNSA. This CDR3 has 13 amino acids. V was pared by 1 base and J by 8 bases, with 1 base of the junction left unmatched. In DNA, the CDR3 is TGTGCCAGCAGCTTAGGACAGGGGAAGCCCCAGCATTTT. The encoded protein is CASSLGQGKPQHF. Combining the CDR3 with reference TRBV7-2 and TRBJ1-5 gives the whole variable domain GAGVSQSPSNKVTEKGKDVELRCDPISGHTALYWYRQSLGQGLEFLIYFQGNSAPDKSGLPSDRFSAERTGGSVSTLTIQRTQQEDSAVYLCASSLGQGKPQHFGDGTRLSIL.

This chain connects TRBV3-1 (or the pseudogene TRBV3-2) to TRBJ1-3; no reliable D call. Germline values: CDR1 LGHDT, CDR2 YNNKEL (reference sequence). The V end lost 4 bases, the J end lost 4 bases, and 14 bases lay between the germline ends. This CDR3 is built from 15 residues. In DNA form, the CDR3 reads TGTGCCAGCAGCCGAAGCGGCGGAGAGGGAAACACCATATATTTT. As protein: CASSRSGGEGNTIYF.

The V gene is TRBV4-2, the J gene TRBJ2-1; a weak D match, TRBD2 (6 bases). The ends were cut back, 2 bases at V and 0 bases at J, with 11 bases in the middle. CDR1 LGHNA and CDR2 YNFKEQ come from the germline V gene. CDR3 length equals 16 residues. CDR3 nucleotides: TGTGCCAGCAGCCAACTGGCGGGGAGCTCCTACAATGAGCAGTTCTTC. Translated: CASSQLAGSSYNEQFF.

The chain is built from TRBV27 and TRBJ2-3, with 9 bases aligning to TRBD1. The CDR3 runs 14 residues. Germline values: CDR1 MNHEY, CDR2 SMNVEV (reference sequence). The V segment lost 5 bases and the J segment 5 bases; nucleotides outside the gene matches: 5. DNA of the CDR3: TGTGCCAGCAGTCAGGGGACAGGGAGAGATACGCAGTATTTT. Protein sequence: CASSQGTGRDTQYF.

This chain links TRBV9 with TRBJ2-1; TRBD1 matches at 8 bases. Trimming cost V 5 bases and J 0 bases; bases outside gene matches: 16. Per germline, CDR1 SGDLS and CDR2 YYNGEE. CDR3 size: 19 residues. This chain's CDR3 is CASSDTDRGHRSSYNEQFF. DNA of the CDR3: TGTGCCAGCAGTGATACCGACAGGGGCCATAGGAGCTCCTACAATGAGCAGTTCTTC.

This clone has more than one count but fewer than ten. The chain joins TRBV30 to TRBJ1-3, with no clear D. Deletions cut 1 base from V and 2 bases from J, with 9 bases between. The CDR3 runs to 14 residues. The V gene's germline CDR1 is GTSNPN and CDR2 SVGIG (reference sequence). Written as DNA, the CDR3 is TGTGCCTGGAGTGAGGCGGCCACTGGAAACACCATATATTTT. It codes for CAWSEAATGNTIYF.

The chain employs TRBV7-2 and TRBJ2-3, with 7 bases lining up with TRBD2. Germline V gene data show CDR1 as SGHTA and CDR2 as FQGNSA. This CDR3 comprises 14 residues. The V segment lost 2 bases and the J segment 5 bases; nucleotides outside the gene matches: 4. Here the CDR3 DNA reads TGTGCCAGCAGCTTAAGTCTAGCGGAAGATACGCAGTATTTT. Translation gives CASSLSLAEDTQYF.

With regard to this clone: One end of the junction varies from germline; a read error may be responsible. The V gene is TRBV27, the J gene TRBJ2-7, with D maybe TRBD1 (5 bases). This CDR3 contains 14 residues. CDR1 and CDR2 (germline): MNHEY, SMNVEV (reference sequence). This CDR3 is CASSLSQGSHEQYF. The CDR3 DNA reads TGTGCCAGCAGTTTATCGCAGGGCTCCCACGAGCAGTACTTC.

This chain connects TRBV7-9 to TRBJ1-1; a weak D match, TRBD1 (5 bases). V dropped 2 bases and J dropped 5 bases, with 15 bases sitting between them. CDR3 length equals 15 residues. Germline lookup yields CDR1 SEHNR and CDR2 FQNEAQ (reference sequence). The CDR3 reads CASSLSNPGLTEAFF. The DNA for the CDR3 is TGTGCCAGCAGCTTATCAAATCCAGGGTTGACTGAAGCTTTCTTT.

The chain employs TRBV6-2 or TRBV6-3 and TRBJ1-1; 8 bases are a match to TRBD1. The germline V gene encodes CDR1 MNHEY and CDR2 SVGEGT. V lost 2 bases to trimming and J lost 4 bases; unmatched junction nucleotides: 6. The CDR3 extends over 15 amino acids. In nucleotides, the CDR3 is TGTGCCAGCAGTTACCAGGGACAGGCAGGCACTGAAGCTTTCTTT. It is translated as CASSYQGQAGTEAFF.

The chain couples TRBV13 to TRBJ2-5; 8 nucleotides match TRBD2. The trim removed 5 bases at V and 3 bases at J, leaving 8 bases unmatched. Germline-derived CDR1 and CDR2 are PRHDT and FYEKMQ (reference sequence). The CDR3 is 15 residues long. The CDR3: CASSTIAGTEETQYF. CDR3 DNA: TGTGCCAGCAGCACCATAGCGGGGACGGAAGAGACCCAGTACTTC.

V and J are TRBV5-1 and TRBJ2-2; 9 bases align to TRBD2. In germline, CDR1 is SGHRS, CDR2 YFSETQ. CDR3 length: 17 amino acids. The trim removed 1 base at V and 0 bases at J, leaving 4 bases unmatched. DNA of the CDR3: TGCGCCAGCAGCTTGTTTACTAGCGGGTCGAACACCGGGGAGCTGTTTTTT. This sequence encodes CASSLFTSGSNTGELFF. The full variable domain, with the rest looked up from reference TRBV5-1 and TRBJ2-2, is KAGVTQTPRYLIKTRGQQVTLSCSPISGHRSVSWYQQTPGQGLQFLFEYFSETQRNKGNFPGRFSGRQFSNSRSEMNVSTLELGDSALYLCASSLFTSGSNTGELFFGEGSRLTVL.

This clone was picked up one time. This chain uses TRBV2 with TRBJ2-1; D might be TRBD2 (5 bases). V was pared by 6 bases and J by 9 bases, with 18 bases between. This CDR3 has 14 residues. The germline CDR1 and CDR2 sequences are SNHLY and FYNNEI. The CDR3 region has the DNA TGTGCCAGCAGGCCAGGACCACAAAGCGGTGAGCAGTTCTTC. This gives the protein CASRPGPQSGEQFF. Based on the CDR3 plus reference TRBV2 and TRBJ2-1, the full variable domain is EPEVTQTPSHQVTQMGQEVILRCVPISNHLYFYWYRQILGQKVEFLVSFYNNEISEKSEIFDDQFSVERPDGSNFTLKIRSTKLEDSAMYFCASRPGPQSGEQFFGPGTRLTVL.

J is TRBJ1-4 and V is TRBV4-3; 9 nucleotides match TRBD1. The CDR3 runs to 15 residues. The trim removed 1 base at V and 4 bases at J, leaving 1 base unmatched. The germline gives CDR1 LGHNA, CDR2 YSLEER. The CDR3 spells CASSQGTGDNEKLFF. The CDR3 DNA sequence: TGCGCCAGCAGCCAAGGGACAGGGGATAATGAAAAACTGTTTTTT.

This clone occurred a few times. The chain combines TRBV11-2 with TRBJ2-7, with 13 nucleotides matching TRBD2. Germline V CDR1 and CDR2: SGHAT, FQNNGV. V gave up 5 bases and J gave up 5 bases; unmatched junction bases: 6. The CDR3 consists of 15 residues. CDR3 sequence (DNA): TGTGCCAGCAGCCCAGGACTAGCGGGGGAAAACGAGCAGTACTTC. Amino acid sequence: CASSPGLAGENEQYF. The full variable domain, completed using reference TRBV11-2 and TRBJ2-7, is EAGVAQSPRYKIIEKRQSVAFWCNPISGHATLYWYQQILGQGPKLLIQFQNNGVVDDSQLPKDRFSAERLKGVDSTLKIQPAKLEDSAVYLCASSPGLAGENEQYFGPGTRLTVT.